Sequencing of this T cell receptor (beta chain) was carried out in a study of T cells in Graves' hyperthyroidism and ophthalmopathy (dated by TCRdb to about 2019). As for the study more broadly: To identify TCR V-J signatures that set the groups apart, the researchers used a discovery cohort of about a hundred patients, made up of 40 to 45 with Graves' ophthalmopathy and around 58 with stable Graves' hyperthyroidism. According to the paper, TCR Vbeta CDR3 sequencing was carried out on approximately 140 peripheral blood samples, which came from fewer than 50 ophthalmopathy, about 75 hyperthyroidism and approximately 17 progressor patients. Following sampling, methimazole starting at 30 mg daily was given to hyperthyroidism patients, and high-dose intravenous methylprednisolone was given to ophthalmopathy patients. Prospective prediction of ophthalmopathy was tested in an independent validation cohort consisting of roughly 20 hyperthyroidism patients and more than 15 patients who later progressed to ophthalmopathy. The roughly 100 discovery patients were divided at random into training and test sets in a 7:3 ratio. The study also compared thyroid tissue and blood T-cell repertoires from a handful of Graves' hyperthyroidism patients.

Any patient with an uncontrolled infection, another autoimmune disease, pregnancy or lactation was excluded. Clinical symptoms, serum thyroxine and TRAb, thyroid ultrasound, and orbital computed tomography formed the basis for the diagnoses. Trizol reagent was used to extract total RNA, and RNA quality was then checked on an Agilent 2100 Bioanalyzer. As encoded in the germline V gene, CDR1 is SGHNT while CDR2 is YENEEA. Counted from cysteine to phenylalanine, this CDR3 has 15 amino acids. Left in the record is the CDR3 DNA by itself, 45 bases read in frame from the first base. The TCR beta CDR3 regions were amplified from the RNA transcripts. A first-round RT-PCR of the TCR CDR3 used the HTBI primer set with the Qiagen OneStep RT-PCR kit. Libraries were constructed in a second round of multiplex PCR, after which size selection and purification were carried out. Paired-end sequencing of the libraries was performed with 100 bp reads on an Illumina HiSeq2000. The study's processing was this. SOAPnuke was used to process the raw data, throwing out any read that contained adapters or uncalled bases, had a mean Phred below 15, or lacked an exact constant-primer or identifier match. High-quality paired reads were merged using COPE v1.2.5, and each unique nucleotide sequence was defined as a clonotype. Clonotypes were aligned to IMGT TRBV, TRBD and TRBJ reference segments using MiTCR v1.1. Analysis was restricted to V-J combinations with a frequency above 0.0001, which covered roughly 99% of repertoires. The TCS score was defined as F50 (clonal expansion) divided by E x V (chaos), with BLOSUM62-based TCRdist calculated between CDR3 peptides within each V-J. Welch's t-statistics and random forest reduced around 510 V-J features to under 15, which were used in a naive Bayes classifier (R e1071). Thyroid-blood repertoire similarity was quantified with the Morisita-Horn index. TCRdb's own reprocessing of the public reads used fastp at Q25 and MiXCR and kept productive beta chains. When rows share a CDR3 protein, they turn into one entry using the most common DNA and genes. TCRdb, rather than the study authors, made the V and J calls. This sample comprises hundreds of thousands of distinct CDR3 sequences, 40% to 55% of them detected only once. The ten biggest clones cover less than 8.5% of the sample.

Details on this clonotype: Its antigen remains unidentified. A read error may produce the germline difference seen at one junction end.

General findings and caveats noted by the study authors: No statistical method was used to fix the sample size in advance, and group allocation was not hidden from the investigators. In validation, the model predicted progression to ophthalmopathy a median of about 5.9 months before onset, with about 70% sensitivity and nearly 75% specificity. Most expanded thyroid clonotypes (frequency above 0.001) were also detected in blood, a finding suggesting that blood repertoires may reflect thyroid immune responses. A 13 V-J signature model separated ophthalmopathy from stable hyperthyroidism, with roughly 88% sensitivity and approximately 81% specificity in cross-validation and 80%/75% in testing.

The sequence was obtained from an adult man with Graves' disease, either hyperthyroidism or ophthalmopathy (not recorded which). The sequencing sample was made of peripheral blood or thyroid tissue (not recorded which). The rearrangement combines TRBV11-3 with TRBJ1-1; no D gene is confidently identified. Here the CDR3 is given as CASSLPHTDPPEALF. The nucleotide sequence is TGTGCCAGCAGCTTACCCCATACCGACCCTCCTGAAGCTCTCTTT.